Described below is a single T cell receptor beta chain sequence and its context. The antigen remains undetermined. This sample also contains other DNA sequences that code for the same CDR3. After removal of 0 bases from V and 4 bases from J, the junction contained 2 bases not matched to a gene. CDR3 size: 15 residues. Germline V gene data show CDR1 as SGHRS and CDR2 as YFSETQ. This entry comes from a study of OX40 agonist ivuxolimab in advanced cancers. At the level of the study: An agonistic anti-OX40 (CD134) antibody, ivuxolimab, was used to treat the patients. Of mixed ages from about 20 to 85 and averaging approximately 60 years, the group was about 80% male. Overall study findings and caveats: Clones of CD4+ and CD8+ blood T cells grew by week 6 at doses of 0.1 to 3.0 mg/kg.

Sampled blood was obtained at baseline, cycle 4 day 1, and cycle 7 day 1. This table comes from immunoSEQ multiplex PCR, and its TCRdb copy is limited to in-frame clones, with some not included. The table lists 85,000 to 100,000 clones, more than 70% of them singletons. Sequenced here: CD4+ or CD8+ T cells sorted from blood, sampled in a trial of the OX40 agonist ivuxolimab. This rearrangement joins TRBV5-1 to TRBJ2-5; 11 positions agree with TRBD1. The source is an adult with an advanced solid tumor such as melanoma, head and neck, liver or kidney cancer. For the CDR3, the DNA is TGCGCCAGCAGCTTGGGCGGGACAGGGGGAGAGACCCAGTACTTC. This sequence encodes CASSLGGTGGETQYF.